The rows below give T cell receptor beta chains drawn from one sample of a study of cytomegalovirus exposure and HLA in healthy donors. Profiling relied on immunoSEQ multiplex PCR, and the TCRdb table lists in-frame clones only, not all of them. The sample lists 150,000 to 200,000 clones; approximately 88% were seen once. Sequencing used PBMCs. The receptors originated from a boy younger than 10 in good health and CMV-seronegative. Each CDR3 is given with its conserved first and last residue.

v_gene	j_gene	CDR3aa
TRBV20-1	TRBJ1-2	CSAREGPRYTF
TRBV5-1	TRBJ1-2	CASSPRTGGSLDYGYTF
TRBV15	TRBJ2-4	CATSAYRNIQYF
TRBV5-6	TRBJ1-2	CASSRGQVNYGYTF
TRBV20-1	TRBJ2-5	CSATAQQTQYF
TRBV13	TRBJ1-5	CASSYGQGPSSNQPQHF
TRBV7-9	TRBJ1-1	CASRAGQMNTEAFF
TRBV5-1	TRBJ1-2	CASSLIGRRVGYTF
TRBV5-1	TRBJ2-7	CASSLDRSYYEQYF
TRBV30	TRBJ2-7	CAWSRGTGTYEQYF
TRBV29-1	TRBJ1-5	CSVGYLDQPQHF
TRBV5-1	TRBJ2-1	CASRLAGEGNEQFF
TRBV6-5	TRBJ1-3	CASSPDRGSGNTIYF
TRBV6-5	TRBJ1-1	CASSPTGNTEAFF
TRBV7-9	TRBJ1-3	CASSQDSSGNTIYF
TRBV7-2	TRBJ2-1	CASSLAGLAGSNEQFF
TRBV27	TRBJ2-7	CASSLDLTSVAYEQYF
TRBV2	TRBJ1-4	CASSQLGGVSANEKLFF
TRBV7-2	TRBJ1-3	CASSPSGGISGNTIYF
TRBV15	TRBJ2-5	CATSLRETQYF
TRBV28	TRBJ2-5	CASSPIPGTSKWKTQYF
TRBV19	TRBJ1-3	CASSITGRSSGNTIYF
TRBV5-6	TRBJ2-4	CASSQTGKAKNIQYF
TRBV19	TRBJ2-1	CASSIRVGGETYNEQFF
TRBV4-2	TRBJ2-7	CASSQALGAGTYEQYF
TRBV10-3	TRBJ1-2	CAVRQGSRPYGYTF
TRBV6-6	TRBJ1-6	CASSYEWQDNSPLHF
TRBV7-6	TRBJ1-1	CASSSDRGLTEAFF
TRBV4-2	TRBJ1-2	CASSRSTGPQAHGYTF
TRBV27	TRBJ2-2	CASSRKLAGGDGELFF
TRBV27	TRBJ1-2	CASSFRMTELYGYTF
TRBV30	TRBJ1-5	CAWSVPQEGRPQHF
TRBV7-9	TRBJ2-1	CASSELAEQFF
TRBV6-6	TRBJ1-1	CASSLDNLNTEAFF
TRBV9	TRBJ2-1	CASSPKSGGYNEQFF
TRBV7-6	TRBJ2-1	CASSPSGASGRTEDEQFF
TRBV11-3	TRBJ2-1	CASSCRDRGWVLGQFF
TRBV7-9	TRBJ1-2	CASSLQFTGKALFGGYTF
TRBV6-1	TRBJ1-1	CASSEERTDTEAFF
TRBV19	TRBJ1-6	CASRLVGSSNSPLHF
TRBV9	TRBJ1-2	CASSPRDQGAFGYTF
TRBV30	TRBJ1-1	CAWSPRQGGTEAFF
TRBV2	TRBJ2-5	CASVSSGPQETQYF
TRBV5-1	TRBJ1-5	CASSLVSGGGQPQHF
TRBV27	TRBJ1-6	CASRADRVASPLHF
TRBV11-2	TRBJ1-3	CASTLQGVPGNTIYF
TRBV10-3	TRBJ2-3	CAISEDERDTQYF
TRBV5-1	TRBJ2-7	CASSLFSGTGTRSYEQYF
TRBV6-5	TRBJ2-2	CASTRTGSNTGELFF
TRBV30	TRBJ1-1	CAGKQGHTEAFF
TRBV7-2	TRBJ2-2	CASSHRVATGELFF
TRBV12-2	TRBJ2-7	CASRPRTGWRDEQYF
TRBV15	TRBJ1-1	CATSRDKRTEAFF